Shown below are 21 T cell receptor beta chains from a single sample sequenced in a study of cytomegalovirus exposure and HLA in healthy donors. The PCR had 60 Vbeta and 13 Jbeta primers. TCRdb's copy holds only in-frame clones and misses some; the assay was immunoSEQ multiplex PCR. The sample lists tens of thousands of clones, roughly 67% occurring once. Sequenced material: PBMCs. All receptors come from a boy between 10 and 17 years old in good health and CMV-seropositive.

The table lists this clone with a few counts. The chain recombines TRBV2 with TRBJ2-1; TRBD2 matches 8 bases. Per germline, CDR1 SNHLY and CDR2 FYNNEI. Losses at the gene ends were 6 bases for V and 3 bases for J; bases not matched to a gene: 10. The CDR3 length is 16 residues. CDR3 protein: CASRKTGTRDYNEQFF. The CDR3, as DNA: TGTGCCAGCAGAAAAACCGGGACTAGAGACTACAATGAGCAGTTCTTC.

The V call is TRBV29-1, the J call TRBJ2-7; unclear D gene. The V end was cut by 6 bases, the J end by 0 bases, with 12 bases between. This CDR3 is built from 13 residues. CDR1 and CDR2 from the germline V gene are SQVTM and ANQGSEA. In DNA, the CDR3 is TGCAGCGTCCGAGACCGGAGCTCCTACGAGCAGTACTTC. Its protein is CSVRDRSSYEQYF.

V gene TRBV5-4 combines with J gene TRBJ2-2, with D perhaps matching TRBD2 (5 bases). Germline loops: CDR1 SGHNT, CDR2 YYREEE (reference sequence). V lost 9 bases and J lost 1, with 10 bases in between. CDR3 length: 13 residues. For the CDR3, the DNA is TGTGCCACGGACTCTGTGAACACCGGGGAGCTGTTTTTT. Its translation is CATDSVNTGELFF.

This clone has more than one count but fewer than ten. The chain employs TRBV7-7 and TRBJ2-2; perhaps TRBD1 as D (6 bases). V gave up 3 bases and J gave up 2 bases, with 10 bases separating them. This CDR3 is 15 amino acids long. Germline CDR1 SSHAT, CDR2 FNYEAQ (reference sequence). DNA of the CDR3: TGTGCCAGCAGCTTTGGGGGCACCAACACCGGGGAGCTGTTTTTT. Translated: CASSFGGTNTGELFF.

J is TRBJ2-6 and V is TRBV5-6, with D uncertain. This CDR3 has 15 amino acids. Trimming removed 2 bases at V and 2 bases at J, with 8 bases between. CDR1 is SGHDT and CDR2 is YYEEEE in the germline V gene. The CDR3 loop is CASSFRSAGANVLTF. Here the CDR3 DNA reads TGTGCCAGCAGCTTTCGTTCGGCTGGGGCCAACGTCCTGACTTTC.

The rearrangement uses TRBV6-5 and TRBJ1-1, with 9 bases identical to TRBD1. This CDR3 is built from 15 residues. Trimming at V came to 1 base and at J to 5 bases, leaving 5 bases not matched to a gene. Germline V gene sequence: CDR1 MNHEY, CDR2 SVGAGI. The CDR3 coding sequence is TGTGCCAGCAGTTACTATCCGGGACAGGGAACTGAAGCTTTCTTT. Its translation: CASSYYPGQGTEAFF.

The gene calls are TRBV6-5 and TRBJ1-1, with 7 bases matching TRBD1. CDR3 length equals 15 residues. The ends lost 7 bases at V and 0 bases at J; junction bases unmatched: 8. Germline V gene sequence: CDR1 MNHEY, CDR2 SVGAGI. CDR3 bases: TGTGCCAGCACCCCTAGACAGGGTTTGAACACTGAAGCTTTCTTT. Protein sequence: CASTPRQGLNTEAFF.

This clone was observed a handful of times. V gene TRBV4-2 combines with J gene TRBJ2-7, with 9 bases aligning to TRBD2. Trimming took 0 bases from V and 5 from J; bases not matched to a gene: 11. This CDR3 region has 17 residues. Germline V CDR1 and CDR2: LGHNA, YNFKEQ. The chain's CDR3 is CASSQDLGSGRFHEQYF. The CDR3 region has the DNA TGTGCCAGCAGCCAAGATTTAGGCAGCGGGAGGTTCCACGAGCAGTACTTC.

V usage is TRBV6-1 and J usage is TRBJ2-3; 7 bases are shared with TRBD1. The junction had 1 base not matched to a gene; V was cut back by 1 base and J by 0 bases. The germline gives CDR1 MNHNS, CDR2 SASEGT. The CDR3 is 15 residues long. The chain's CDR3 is CASSEGTGSTDTQYF. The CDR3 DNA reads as TGTGCCAGCAGTGAAGGGACAGGAAGCACAGATACGCAGTATTTT.

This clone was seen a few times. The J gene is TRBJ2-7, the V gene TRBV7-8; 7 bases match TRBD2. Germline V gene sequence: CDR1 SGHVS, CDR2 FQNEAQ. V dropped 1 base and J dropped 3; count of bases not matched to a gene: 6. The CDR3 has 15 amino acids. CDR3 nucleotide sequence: TGTGCCAGCAGCTTAGGGACTAGTAAGCTCTACGAGCAGTACTTC. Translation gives CASSLGTSKLYEQYF.

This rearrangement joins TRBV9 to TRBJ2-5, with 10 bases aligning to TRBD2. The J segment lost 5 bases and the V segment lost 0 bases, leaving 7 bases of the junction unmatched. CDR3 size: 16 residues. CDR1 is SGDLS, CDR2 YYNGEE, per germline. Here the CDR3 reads CASSVEGAGGLETQYF. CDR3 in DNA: TGTGCCAGCAGCGTAGAGGGAGCGGGAGGGCTTGAGACCCAGTACTTC. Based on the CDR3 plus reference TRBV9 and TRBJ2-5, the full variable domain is DSGVTQTPKHLITATGQRVTLRCSPRSGDLSVYWYQQSLDQGLQFLIQYYNGEERAKGNILERFSAQQFPDLHSELNLSSLELGDSALYFCASSVEGAGGLETQYFGPGTRLLVL.

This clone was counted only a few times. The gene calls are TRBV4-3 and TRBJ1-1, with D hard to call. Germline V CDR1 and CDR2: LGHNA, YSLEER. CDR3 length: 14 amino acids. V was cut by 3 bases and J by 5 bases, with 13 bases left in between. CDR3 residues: CASSHGVDGTEAFF. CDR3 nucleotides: TGCGCCAGCAGCCACGGGGTGGACGGGACTGAAGCTTTCTTT.

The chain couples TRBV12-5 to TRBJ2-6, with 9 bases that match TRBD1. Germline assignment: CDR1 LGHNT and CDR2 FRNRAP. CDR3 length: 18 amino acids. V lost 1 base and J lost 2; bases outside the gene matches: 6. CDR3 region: CASGLGDRVFAGANVLTF. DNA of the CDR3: TGTGCTAGTGGTTTGGGGGACAGGGTTTTCGCTGGGGCCAACGTCCTGACTTTC.

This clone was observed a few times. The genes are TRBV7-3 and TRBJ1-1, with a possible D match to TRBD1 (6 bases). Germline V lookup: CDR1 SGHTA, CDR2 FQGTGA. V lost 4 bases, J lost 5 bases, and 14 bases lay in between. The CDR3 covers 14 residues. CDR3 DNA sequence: TGTGCCAGCAGCTATCAGGGGTGGGGGACTGAAGCTTTCTTT. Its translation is CASSYQGWGTEAFF. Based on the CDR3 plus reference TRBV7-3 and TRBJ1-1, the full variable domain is GAGVSQTPSNKVTEKGKYVELRCDPISGHTALYWYRQSLGQGPEFLIYFQGTGAADDSGLPNDRFFAVRPEGSVSTLKIQRTERGDSAVYLCASSYQGWGTEAFFGQGTRLTVV.

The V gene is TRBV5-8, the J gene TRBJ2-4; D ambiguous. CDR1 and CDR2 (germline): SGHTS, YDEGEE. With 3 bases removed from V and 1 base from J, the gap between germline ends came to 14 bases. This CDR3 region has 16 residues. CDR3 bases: TGTGCCAGCAGCTCGTACGGCGGCTGGGCCAAAAACATTCAGTACTTC. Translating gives CASSSYGGWAKNIQYF. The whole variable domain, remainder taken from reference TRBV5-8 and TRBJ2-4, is EAGVTQSPTHLIKTRGQQATLRCSPISGHTSVYWYQQALGLGLQFLLWYDEGEERNRGNFPPRFSGRQFPNYSSELNVNALELEDSALYLCASSSYGGWAKNIQYFGAGTRLSVL.

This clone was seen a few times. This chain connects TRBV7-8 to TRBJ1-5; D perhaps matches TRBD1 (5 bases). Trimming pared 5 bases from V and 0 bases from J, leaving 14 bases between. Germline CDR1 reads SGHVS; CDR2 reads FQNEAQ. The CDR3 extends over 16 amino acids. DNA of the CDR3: TGTGCCAGCAGCGCACGACCTACAGGTAGCAATCAGCCCCAGCATTTT. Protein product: CASSARPTGSNQPQHF.

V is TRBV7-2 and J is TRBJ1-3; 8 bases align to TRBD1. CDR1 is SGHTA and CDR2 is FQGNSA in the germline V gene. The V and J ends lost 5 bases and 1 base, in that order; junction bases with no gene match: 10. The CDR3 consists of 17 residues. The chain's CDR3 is CASSPRTGWGSGNTIYF. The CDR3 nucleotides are TGTGCCAGCAGCCCAAGGACAGGGTGGGGGTCTGGAAACACCATATATTTT.

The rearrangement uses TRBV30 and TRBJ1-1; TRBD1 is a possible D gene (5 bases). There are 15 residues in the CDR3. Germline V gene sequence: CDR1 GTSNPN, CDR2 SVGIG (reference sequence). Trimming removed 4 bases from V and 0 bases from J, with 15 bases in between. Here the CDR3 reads CAWTPWRGMNTEAFF. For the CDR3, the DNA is TGTGCCTGGACGCCTTGGAGGGGAATGAACACTGAAGCTTTCTTT. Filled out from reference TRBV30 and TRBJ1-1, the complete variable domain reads SQTIHQWPATLVQPVGSPLSLECTVEGTSNPNLYWYRQAAGRGLQLLFYSVGIGQISSEVPQNLSASRPQDRQFILSSKKLLLSDSGFYLCAWTPWRGMNTEAFFGQGTRLTVV.

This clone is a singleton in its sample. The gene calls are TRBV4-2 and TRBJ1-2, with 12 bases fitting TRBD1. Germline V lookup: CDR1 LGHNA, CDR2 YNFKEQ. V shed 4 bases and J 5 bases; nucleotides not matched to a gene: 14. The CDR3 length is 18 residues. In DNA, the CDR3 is TGTGCCAGCAGCCTGGAGGGGACAGGGGGCCTTAGTACTTATGGCTACACCTTC. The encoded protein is CASSLEGTGGLSTYGYTF.

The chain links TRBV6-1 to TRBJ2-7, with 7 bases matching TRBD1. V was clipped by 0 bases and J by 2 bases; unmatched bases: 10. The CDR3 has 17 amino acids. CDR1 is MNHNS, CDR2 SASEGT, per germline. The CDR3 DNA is TGTGCCAGCAGTGAAGCCCCACAGGGGCGCTATCCCTACGAGCAGTACTTC. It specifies CASSEAPQGRYPYEQYF.

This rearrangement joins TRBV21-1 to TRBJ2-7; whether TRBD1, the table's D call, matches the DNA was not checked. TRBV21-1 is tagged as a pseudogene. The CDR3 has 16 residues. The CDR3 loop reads CATDHCTGTSSYEQYF. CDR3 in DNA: TGTGCCACCGATCATTGCACCGGGACATCGTCCTACGAGCAGTACTTC.